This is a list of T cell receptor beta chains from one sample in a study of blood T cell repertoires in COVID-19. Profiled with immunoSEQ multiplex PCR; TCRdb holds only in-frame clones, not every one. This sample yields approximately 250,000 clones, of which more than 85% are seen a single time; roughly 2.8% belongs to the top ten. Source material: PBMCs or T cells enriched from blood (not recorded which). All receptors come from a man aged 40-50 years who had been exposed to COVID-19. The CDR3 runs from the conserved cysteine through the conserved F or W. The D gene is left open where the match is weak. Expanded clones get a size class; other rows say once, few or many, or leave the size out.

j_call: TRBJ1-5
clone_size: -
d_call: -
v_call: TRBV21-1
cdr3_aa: CASSKEEGRQMKGQPQHF
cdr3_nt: TGTGCCAGCAGCAAAGAAGAGGGCAGGCAAATGAAGGGACAGCCCCAGCATTTT

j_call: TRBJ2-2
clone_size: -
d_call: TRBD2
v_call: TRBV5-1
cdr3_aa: CASGTSGSVGELFF
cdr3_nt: TGCGCCAGCGGTACTAGCGGGAGCGTGGGGGAGCTGTTTTTT

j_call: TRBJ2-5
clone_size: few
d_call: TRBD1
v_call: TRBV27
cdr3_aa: CASRPRTGGETQYF
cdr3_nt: TGTGCCAGCAGACCTAGGACAGGGGGAGAGACCCAGTACTTC

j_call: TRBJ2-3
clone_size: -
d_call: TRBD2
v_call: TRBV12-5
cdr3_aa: CASGYPMVAGVGPTQYF
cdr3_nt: TGTGCTAGTGGTTACCCGATGGTAGCGGGAGTCGGTCCTACGCAGTATTTT

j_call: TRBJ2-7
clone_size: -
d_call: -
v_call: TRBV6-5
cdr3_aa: CASSYSLGGEQYF
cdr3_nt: TGTGCCAGCAGTTACTCCCTCGGGGGAGAGCAGTACTTC

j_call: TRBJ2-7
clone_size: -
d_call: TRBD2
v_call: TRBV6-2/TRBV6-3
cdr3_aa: CASSSGGYEQYF
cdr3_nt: TGTGCCAGCAGTTCGGGGGGCTACGAGCAGTACTTC

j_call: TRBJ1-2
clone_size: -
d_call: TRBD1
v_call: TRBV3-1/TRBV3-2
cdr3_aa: CASSQVGGRRVLGYTF
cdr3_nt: TGTGCCAGCAGCCAAGTAGGGGGCAGGAGGGTGCTTGGCTACACCTTC

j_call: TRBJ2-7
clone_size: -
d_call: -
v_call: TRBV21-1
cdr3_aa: CASSKGGASGPERGSYEQYF
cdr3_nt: TGTGCCAGCAGCAAAGGAGGGGCTAGCGGCCCCGAGAGGGGGTCCTACGAGCAGTACTTC

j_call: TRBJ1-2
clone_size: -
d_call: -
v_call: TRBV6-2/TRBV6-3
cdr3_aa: CASSSFLGFGVPRKYGYTF
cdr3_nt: TGTGCCAGCAGCAGCTTCTTAGGGTTCGGGGTTCCACGTAAATATGGCTACACCTTC

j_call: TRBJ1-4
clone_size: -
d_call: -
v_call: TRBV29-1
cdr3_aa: CSVVDGYTEKLFF
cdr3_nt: TGCAGCGTTGTAGACGGTTATACTGAAAAACTGTTTTTT

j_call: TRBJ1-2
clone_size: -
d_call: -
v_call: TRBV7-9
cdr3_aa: CASGGLANYGYTF
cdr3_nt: TGTGCCAGCGGTGGTCTAGCTAACTATGGCTACACCTTC

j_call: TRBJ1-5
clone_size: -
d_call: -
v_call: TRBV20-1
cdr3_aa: CSASFLDSSDRNQPQHF
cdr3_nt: TGCAGTGCTAGTTTTTTGGACAGCTCCGATCGCAATCAGCCCCAGCATTTT

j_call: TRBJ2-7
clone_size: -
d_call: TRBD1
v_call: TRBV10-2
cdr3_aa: CASRGTGTTYEQYF
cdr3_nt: TGCGCCAGCAGGGGGACAGGGACTACCTACGAGCAGTACTTC

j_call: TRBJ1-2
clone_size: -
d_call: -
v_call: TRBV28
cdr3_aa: CASGSIGALRGPYGYTF
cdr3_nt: TGTGCCAGCGGCTCTATAGGGGCGCTCCGTGGACCCTATGGCTACACCTTC

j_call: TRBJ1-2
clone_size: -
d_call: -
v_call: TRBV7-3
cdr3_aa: CASSLRLRTVNWNYGYTF
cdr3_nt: TGTGCCAGCAGCTTGCGGCTACGGACTGTAAATTGGAACTATGGCTACACCTTC

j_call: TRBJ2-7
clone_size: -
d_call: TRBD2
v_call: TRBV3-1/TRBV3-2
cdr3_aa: CASSQSSGRIYEQYF
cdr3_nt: TGTGCCAGCAGCCAATCTAGCGGGAGGATCTACGAGCAGTACTTC

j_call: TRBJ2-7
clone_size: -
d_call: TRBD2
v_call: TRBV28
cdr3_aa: CASSLLLAELSYEQYF
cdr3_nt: TGTGCCAGCAGTTTATTGCTAGCGGAGCTCTCCTACGAGCAGTACTTC

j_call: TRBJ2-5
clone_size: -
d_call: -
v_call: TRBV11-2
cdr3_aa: CASSPLETQYF
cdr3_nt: TGTGCCAGCAGTCCCCTGGAGACCCAGTACTTC

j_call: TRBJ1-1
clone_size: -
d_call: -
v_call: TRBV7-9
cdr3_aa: CASSPNEGDTEAFF
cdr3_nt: TGTGCCAGCAGCCCTAACGAGGGGGACACTGAAGCTTTCTTT

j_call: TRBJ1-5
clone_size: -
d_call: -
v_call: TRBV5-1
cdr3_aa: CASSLAGSDQPQHF
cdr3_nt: TGCGCCAGCAGCTTGGCAGGGTCCGATCAGCCCCAGCATTTT

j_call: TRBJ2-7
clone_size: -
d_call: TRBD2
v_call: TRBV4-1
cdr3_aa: CASSQQSSGRGVYEQYF
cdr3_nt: TGCGCCAGCAGCCAGCAATCAAGCGGGAGAGGAGTATACGAGCAGTACTTC

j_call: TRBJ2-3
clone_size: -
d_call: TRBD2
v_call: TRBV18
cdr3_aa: CASYLTAGESDTQYF
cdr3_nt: TGTGCCAGCTACCTTACCGCGGGAGAATCGGATACGCAGTATTTT

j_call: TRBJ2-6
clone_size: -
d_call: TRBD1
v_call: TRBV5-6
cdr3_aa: CASSLTTGVGSGANVLTF
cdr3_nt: TGTGCCAGCAGCTTGACGACAGGGGTAGGCTCTGGGGCCAACGTCCTGACTTTC

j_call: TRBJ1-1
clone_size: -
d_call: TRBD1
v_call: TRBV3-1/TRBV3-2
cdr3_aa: CASSPGQGEAFF
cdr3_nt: TGTGCCAGCAGCCCAGGACAGGGGGAAGCTTTCTTT

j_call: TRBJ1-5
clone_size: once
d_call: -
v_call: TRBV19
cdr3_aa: CASSILIVSGDQPQHF
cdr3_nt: TGTGCCAGTAGTATTTTAATTGTGTCGGGGGATCAGCCCCAGCATTTT

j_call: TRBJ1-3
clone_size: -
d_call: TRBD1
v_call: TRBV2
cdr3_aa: CASSPGQAISGNTIYF
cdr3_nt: TGTGCCAGCAGTCCGGGACAGGCAATCTCTGGAAACACCATATATTTT

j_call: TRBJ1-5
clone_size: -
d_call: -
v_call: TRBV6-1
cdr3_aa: CASSEGRGTNQPQHF
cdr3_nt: TGTGCCAGCAGTGAGGGAAGGGGTACAAATCAGCCCCAGCATTTT

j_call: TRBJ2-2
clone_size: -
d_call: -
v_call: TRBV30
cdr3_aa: CAWSVRGLGGELFF
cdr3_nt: TGTGCCTGGAGTGTACGGGGATTGGGCGGGGAGCTGTTTTTT

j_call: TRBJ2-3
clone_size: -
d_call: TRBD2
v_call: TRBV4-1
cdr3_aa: CASSQEGLAGEDTQYF
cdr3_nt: TGCGCCAGCAGCCAAGAGGGACTAGCGGGAGAGGATACGCAGTATTTT

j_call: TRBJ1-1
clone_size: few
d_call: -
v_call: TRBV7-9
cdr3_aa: CASSRPGNTEAFF
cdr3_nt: TGTGCCAGCAGCCGCCCAGGGAACACTGAAGCTTTCTTT

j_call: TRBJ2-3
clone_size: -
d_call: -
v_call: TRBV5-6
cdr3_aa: CASSPITSTDTQYF
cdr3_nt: TGTGCCAGCAGCCCGATAACTAGCACAGATACGCAGTATTTT

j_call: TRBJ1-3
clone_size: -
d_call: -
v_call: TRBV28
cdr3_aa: CASSLLGASGNTIYF
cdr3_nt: TGTGCCAGCAGTTTGTTAGGGGCCTCTGGAAACACCATATATTTT

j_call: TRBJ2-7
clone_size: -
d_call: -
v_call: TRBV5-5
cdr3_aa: CASSSGTLYEQYF
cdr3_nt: TGTGCCAGCAGCTCCGGGACACTCTACGAGCAGTACTTC

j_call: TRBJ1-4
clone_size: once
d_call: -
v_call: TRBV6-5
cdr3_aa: CASSFRGTNEKLFF
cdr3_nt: TGTGCCAGCAGTTTTAGGGGAACTAATGAAAAACTGTTTTTT

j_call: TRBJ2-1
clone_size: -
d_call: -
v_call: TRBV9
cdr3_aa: CASSEPSSQRQFF
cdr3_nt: TGTGCCAGCAGCGAGCCCTCATCACAGAGGCAGTTCTTC

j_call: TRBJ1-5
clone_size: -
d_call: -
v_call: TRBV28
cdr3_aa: CASSLVVSNQPQHF
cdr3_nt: TGTGCCAGCAGCCTAGTCGTAAGCAATCAGCCCCAGCATTTT

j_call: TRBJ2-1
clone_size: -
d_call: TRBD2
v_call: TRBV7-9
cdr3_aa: CASSSPSGGRAGEQFF
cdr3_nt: TGTGCCAGCAGCTCGCCCTCGGGCGGGAGGGCCGGTGAGCAGTTCTTC

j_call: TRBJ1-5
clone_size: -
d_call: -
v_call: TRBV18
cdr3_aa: CASSPGTLLAGQPQHF
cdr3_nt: TGTGCCAGCTCACCTGGGACTCTCCTCGCCGGGCAGCCCCAGCATTTT

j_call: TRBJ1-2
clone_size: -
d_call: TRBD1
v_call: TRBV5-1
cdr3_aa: CASSLTLTGTGHYNYGYTF
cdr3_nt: TGCGCCAGCAGCCTGACCCTAACCGGGACAGGTCACTATAACTATGGCTACACCTTC

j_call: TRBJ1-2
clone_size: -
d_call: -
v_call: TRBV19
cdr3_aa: CASSTDKTVNYGYTF
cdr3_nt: TGTGCCAGTAGTACCGACAAGACAGTCAACTATGGCTACACCTTC

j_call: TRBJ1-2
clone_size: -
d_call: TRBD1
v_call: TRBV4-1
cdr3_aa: CASSQEFPGTGDGYTF
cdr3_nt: TGCGCCAGCAGCCAAGAATTTCCTGGGACAGGGGATGGCTACACCTTC

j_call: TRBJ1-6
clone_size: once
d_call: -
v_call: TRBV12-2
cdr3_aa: CASRRPIGKDSPLHF
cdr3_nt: TGTGCAAGTCGCCGCCCGATCGGGAAGGATTCACCCCTCCACTTT

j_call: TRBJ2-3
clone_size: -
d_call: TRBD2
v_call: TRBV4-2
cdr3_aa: CASSLSGLAGGTDTQYF
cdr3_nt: TGTGCCAGCAGCCTTTCCGGTCTAGCGGGAGGGACAGATACGCAGTATTTT

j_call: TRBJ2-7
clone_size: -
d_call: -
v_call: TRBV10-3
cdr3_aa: CAISEKRAHYEQYF
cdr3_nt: TGTGCCATCAGTGAAAAGCGGGCGCACTACGAGCAGTACTTC

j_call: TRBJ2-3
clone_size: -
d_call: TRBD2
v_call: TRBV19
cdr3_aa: CASSPAGTSGNRDTQYF
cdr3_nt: TGTGCCAGTAGTCCTGCGGGGACTAGCGGGAATCGAGATACGCAGTATTTT

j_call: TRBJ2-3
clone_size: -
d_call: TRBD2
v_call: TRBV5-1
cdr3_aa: CASSFRLAQSTDTQYF
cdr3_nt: TGCGCCAGCAGCTTCCGACTAGCGCAGAGCACAGATACGCAGTATTTT

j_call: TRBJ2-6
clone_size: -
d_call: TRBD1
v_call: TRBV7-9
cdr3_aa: CASSLVVGGGNVLTF
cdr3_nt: TGTGCCAGCAGCTTAGTTGTAGGGGGCGGCAACGTCCTGACTTTC

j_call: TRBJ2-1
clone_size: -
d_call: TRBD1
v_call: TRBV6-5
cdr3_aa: CASTGGYNEQFF
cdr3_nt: TGTGCCAGCACAGGGGGTTACAATGAGCAGTTCTTC

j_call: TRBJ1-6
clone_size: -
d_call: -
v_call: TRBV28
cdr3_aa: CASSLGARGHNSPLHF
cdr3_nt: TGTGCCAGCAGTTTAGGGGCCAGGGGTCATAATTCACCCCTCCACTTT